Listed here is a single T cell receptor beta chain. Its antigen is unknown. The sample holds other DNA sequences that translate to the same CDR3. The germline V gene has CDR1 MDHEN and CDR2 SYDVKM. V shed 5 bases and J 2 bases; nucleotides not matched to a gene: 4. CDR3 length: 15 residues. The sample comes from a study of shared clonotypes between healthy human individuals. Study observations and caveats: Estimated richness values were generally larger in naive subsets than in memory subsets. Non-shared clonotypes displayed generation probabilities falling below those of clonotypes present in all four donors.

Deep-level settings were used for running the assay. The table came from immunoSEQ multiplex PCR; TCRdb's copy has only in-frame clones and leaves some out. The table has a few million clones, just under 95% seen once. The chain couples TRBV28 to TRBJ2-7; 12 bases match TRBD2. The source of this sequence is a man between 18 and 35 years old in good health. Some clones in this sample may be carry-over from other donors' samples. The sequencing input was naive CD4+ T cells from PBMCs. Regarding subset: CD45RA+ positively selected. The CDR3 DNA reads TGTGCCAGCAGTCGTGGACTAGCGGGGACCTACGAGCAGTACTTC. Translation gives CASSRGLAGTYEQYF.